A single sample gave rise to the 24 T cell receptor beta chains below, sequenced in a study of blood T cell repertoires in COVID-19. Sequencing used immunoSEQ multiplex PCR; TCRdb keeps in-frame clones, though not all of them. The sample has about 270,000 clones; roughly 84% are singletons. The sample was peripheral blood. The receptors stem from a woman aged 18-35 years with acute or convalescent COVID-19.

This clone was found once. Here the CDR3 reads CASSSHPDGLAGGYNEQFF. CDR3 nucleotide sequence: TGTGCCAGCAGTTCCCATCCCGACGGACTAGCGGGAGGGTACAATGAGCAGTTCTTC. The chain couples TRBV6-9 to TRBJ2-1; 15 bases align to TRBD2. CDR3 size: 19 residues. Trimming at V came to 4 bases and at J to 4 bases, leaving 11 bases not matched to a gene. CDR1 and CDR2 from the germline V gene are MNHGY and SVAAGI.

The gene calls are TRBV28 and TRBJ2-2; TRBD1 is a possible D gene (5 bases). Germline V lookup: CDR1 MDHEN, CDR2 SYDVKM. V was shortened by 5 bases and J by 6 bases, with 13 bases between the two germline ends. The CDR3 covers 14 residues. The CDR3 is CASSIPTRAGELFF. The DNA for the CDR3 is TGTGCCAGCAGTATCCCTACCAGGGCCGGGGAGCTGTTTTTT.

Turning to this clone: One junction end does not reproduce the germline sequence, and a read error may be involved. DNA for the CDR3: TGTGCCAGCAGCGCAGGGGACAGCAATTCACCCCTTCACTTC. This codes for CASSAGDSNSPLHF. The chain joins TRBV9 to TRBJ1-6; TRBD1 matches 7 bases. CDR1 is SGDLS, CDR2 YYNGEE, per germline. This CDR3 spans 14 amino acids.

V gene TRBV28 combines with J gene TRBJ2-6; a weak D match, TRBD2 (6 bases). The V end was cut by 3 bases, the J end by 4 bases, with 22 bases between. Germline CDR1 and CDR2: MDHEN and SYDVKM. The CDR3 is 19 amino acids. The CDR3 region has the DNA TGTGCCAGCAGTTTTGACAGCGGGCCCTCGCCAACGGGGGCCAACGTCCTGACTTTC. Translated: CASSFDSGPSPTGANVLTF.

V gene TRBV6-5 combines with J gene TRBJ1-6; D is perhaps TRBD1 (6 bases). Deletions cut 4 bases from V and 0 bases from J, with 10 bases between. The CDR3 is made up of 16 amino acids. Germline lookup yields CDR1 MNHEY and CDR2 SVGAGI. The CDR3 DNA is TGTGCCAGCAGTTGGCGACAGGCCTCCTATAATTCACCCCTCCACTTT. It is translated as CASSWRQASYNSPLHF.

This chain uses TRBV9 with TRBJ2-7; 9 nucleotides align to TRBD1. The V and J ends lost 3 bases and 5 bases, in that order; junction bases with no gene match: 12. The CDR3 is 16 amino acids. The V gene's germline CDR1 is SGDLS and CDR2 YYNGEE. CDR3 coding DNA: TGTGCCAGCAGCGCCCGCCTGGGACAGGGATCTAACGAGCAGTACTTC. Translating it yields CASSARLGQGSNEQYF.

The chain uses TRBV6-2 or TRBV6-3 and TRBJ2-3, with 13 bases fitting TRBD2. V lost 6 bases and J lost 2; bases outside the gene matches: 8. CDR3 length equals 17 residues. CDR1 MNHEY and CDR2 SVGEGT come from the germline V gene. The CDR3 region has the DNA TGTGCCAGCAGCTCCCAGACTAGCGGGGGGCTCACAGATACGCAGTATTTT. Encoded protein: CASSSQTSGGLTDTQYF.

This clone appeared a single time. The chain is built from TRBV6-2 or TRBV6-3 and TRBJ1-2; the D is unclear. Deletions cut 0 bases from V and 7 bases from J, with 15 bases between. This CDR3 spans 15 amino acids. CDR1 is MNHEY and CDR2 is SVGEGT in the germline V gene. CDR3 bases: TGTGCCAGCAGTTACTCGCTGGCATTGACTTTTGGCTACACCTTC. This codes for CASSYSLALTFGYTF.

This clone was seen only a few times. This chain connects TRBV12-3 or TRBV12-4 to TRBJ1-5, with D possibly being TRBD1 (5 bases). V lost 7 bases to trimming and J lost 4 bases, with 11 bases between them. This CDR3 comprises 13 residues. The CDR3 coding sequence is TGTGCCAGCACCAAGGCAGGGAATCAGCCCCAGCATTTT. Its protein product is CASTKAGNQPQHF.

CDR3 sequence reads: CASSSTGDPIRPQHF. In DNA form, the CDR3 reads TGTGCCAGCAGTTCCACCGGGGATCCGATCAGGCCCCAGCATTTT. The rearrangement joins TRBV27 to TRBJ1-5; D uncertain. Germline loops: CDR1 MNHEY, CDR2 SMNVEV (reference sequence). This CDR3 has 15 residues. Trimming pared 4 bases from V and 9 bases from J, leaving 19 bases between.

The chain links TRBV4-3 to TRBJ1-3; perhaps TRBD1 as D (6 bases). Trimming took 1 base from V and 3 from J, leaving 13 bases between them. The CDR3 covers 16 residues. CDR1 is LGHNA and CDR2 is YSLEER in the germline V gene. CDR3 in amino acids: CASSQVFGGNGNTIYF. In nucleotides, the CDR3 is TGCGCCAGCAGCCAAGTTTTTGGGGGCAATGGAAACACCATATATTTT.

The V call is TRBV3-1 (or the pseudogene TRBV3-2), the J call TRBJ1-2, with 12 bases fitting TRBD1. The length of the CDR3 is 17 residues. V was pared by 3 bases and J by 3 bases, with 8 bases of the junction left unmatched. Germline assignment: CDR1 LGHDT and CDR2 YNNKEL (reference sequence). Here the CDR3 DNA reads TGTGCCAGCAGCCATCGGGACAGGGGGCCGGGTTACTATGGCTACACCTTC. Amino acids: CASSHRDRGPGYYGYTF.

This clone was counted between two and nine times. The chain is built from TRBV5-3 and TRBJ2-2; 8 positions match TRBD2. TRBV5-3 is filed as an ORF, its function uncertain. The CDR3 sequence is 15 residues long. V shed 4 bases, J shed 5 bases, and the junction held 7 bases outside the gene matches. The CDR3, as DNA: TGTGCCAGAAGCAAAAGCGGGAGCGGGACCGGGGAGCTGTTTTTT. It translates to CARSKSGSGTGELFF.

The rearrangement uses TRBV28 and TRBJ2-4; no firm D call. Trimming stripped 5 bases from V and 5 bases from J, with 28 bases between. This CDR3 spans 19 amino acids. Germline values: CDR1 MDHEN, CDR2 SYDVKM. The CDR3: CASSPTAHSTYLGQNIQYF. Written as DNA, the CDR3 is TGTGCCAGCAGTCCCACCGCCCACTCGACATATCTGGGCCAAAACATTCAGTACTTC.

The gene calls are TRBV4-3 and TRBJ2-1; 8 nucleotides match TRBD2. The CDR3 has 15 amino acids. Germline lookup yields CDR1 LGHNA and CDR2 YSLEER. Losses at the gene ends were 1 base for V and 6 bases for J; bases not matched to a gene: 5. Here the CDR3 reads CASSQAAGAGNEQFF. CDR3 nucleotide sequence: TGCGCCAGCAGCCAAGCAGCGGGAGCAGGCAATGAGCAGTTCTTC.

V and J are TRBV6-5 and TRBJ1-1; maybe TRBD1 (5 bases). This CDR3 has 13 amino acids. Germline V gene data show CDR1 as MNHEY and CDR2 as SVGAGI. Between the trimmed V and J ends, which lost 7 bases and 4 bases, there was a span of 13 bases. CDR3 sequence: CASTQSGATEAFF. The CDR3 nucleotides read TGTGCCAGCACCCAAAGCGGGGCCACTGAAGCTTTCTTT.

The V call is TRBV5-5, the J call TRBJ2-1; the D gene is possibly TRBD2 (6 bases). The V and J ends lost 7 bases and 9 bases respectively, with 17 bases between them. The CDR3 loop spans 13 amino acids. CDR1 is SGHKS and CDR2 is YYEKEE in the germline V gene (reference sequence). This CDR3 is CASEGLPDIEQFF. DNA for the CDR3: TGTGCCAGCGAGGGACTCCCCGATATTGAGCAGTTCTTC.

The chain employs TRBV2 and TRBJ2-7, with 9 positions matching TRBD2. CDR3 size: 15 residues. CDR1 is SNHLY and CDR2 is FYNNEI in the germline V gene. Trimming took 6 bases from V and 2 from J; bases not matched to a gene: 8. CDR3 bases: TGTGCCAGCAGGATTACTAGCGGGTTTGCCTACGAGCAGTACTTC. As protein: CASRITSGFAYEQYF.

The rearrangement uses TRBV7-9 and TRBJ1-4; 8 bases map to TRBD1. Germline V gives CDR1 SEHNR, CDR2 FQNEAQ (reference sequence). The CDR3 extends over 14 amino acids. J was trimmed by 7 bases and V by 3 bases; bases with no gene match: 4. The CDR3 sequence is CASSLTGAVEKLFF. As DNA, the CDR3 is TGTGCCAGCAGCTTGACAGGGGCTGTTGAAAAACTGTTTTTT. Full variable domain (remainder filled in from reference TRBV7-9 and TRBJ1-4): DTGVSQNPRHKITKRGQNVTFRCDPISEHNRLYWYRQTLGQGPEFLTYFQNEAQLEKSRLLSDRFSAERPKGSFSTLEIQRTEQGDSAMYLCASSLTGAVEKLFFGSGTQLSVL.

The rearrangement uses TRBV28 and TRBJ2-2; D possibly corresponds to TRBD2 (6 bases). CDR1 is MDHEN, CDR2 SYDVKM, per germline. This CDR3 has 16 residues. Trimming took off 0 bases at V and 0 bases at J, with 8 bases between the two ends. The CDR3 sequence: CASSLWAGTNTGELFF. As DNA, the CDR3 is TGTGCCAGCAGTTTATGGGCGGGGACGAACACCGGGGAGCTGTTTTTT.

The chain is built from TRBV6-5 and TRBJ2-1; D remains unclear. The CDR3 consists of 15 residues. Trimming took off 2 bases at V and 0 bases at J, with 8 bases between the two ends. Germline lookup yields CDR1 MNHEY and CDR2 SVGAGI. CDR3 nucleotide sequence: TGTGCCAGCAGTTACGAATCAGGCTCCTACAATGAGCAGTTCTTC. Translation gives CASSYESGSYNEQFF.

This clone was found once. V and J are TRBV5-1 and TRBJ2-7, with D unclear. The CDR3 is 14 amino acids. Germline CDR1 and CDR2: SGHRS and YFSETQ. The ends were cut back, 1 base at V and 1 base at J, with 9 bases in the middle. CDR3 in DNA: TGCGCCAGCAGCTTGATTACAAGTTCCTACGAGCAGTACTTC. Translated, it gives CASSLITSSYEQYF.

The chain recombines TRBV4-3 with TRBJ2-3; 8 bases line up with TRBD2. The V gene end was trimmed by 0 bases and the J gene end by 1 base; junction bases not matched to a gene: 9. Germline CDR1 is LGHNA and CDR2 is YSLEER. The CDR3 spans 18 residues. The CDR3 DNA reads TGCGCCAGCAGCCAAGATCTGATAGCGGGGAGGGGCACAGATACGCAGTATTTT. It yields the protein CASSQDLIAGRGTDTQYF.

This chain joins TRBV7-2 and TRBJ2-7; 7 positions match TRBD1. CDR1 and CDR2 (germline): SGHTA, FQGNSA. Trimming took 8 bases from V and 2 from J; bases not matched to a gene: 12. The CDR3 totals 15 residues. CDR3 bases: TGTGCCAGCTCCGTCCAGCAGGGGGTGGCCTACGAGCAGTACTTC. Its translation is CASSVQQGVAYEQYF. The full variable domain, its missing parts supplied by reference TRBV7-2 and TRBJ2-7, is GAGVSQSPSNKVTEKGKDVELRCDPISGHTALYWYRQSLGQGLEFLIYFQGNSAPDKSGLPSDRFSAERTGGSVSTLTIQRTQQEDSAVYLCASSVQQGVAYEQYFGPGTRLTVT.